The clone carrying this TCR beta chain has only one observation. The antigen is undetermined. The repertoire was sequenced with immunoSEQ multiplex PCR; TCRdb's copy has only in-frame clones and lacks some. In the table there are fewer than 100,000 clones, roughly nine tenths of which are singletons. The data are from a study of a mutant IDH1 vaccine in newly diagnosed glioma. At the level of the study: The study started vaccination 4-6 weeks after radiotherapy alone, or with temozolomide cycles.

As for time point: week 5, during vaccination. It was 300 ug of mutant IDH1 20-mer peptide that made up each vaccine dose, given with topical imiquimod. Germline V gene lookup returns CDR1 MNHNS and CDR2 SASEGT. After removal of 8 bases from V and 4 bases from J, the junction contained 7 bases not matched to a gene. The CDR3 totals 14 residues. V usage is TRBV6-1 and J usage is TRBJ1-5; 8 bases are a match to TRBD1. The sample consisted of PBMCs, taken from a glioma patient whose treatment included an IDH1 peptide vaccine. This receptor was obtained from a woman aged 45 to 65 with glioma. In nucleotides, the CDR3 is TGTGCCAGCGGCAGGGGGCTCCCAAATCAGCCCCAGCATTTT. Amino acids: CASGRGLPNQPQHF.